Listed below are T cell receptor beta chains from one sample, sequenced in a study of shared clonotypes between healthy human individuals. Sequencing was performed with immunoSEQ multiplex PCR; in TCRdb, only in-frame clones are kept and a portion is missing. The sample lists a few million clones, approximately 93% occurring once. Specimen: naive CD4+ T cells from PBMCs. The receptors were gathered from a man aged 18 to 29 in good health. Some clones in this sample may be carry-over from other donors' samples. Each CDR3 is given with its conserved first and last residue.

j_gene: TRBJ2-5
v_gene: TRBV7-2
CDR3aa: CASSRVREETQYF

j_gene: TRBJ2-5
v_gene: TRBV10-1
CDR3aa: CASSVSDRVWETQYF

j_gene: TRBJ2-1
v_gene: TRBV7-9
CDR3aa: CASSQGTREQFF

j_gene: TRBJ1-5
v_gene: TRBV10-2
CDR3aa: CASSGGQINQPQHF

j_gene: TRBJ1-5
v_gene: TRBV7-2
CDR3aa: CASSHPGGTGGFQPQHF

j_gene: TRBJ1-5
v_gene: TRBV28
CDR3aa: CATYTRPYGQPQHF

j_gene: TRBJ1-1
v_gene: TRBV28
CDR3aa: CASSRQGVNTEAFF

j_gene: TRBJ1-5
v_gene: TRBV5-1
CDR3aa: CASSHTTGADQPQHF

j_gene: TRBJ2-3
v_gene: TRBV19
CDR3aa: CASSSDPGTSGTHTQYF

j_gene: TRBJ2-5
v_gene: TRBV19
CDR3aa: CASSIGGGLETQYF

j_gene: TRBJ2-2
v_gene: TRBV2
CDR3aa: CASMRTGIYTGELFF

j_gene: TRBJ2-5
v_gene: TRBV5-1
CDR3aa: CASTGGAGDETQYF

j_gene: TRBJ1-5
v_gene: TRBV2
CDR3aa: CASSETASNQPQHF

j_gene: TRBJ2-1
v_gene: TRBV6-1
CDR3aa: CASSGGRGSYNEQFF

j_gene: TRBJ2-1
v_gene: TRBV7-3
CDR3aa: CASSHNPGDNEQFF

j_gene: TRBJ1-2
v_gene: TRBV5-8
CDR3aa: CASSPSVGGYTF

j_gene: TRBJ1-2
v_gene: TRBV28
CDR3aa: CASRRGSLNYGYTF

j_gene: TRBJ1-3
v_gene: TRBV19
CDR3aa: CASSLTGSGNTIYF

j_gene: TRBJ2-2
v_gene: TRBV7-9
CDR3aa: CATQGASGSVTGELFF

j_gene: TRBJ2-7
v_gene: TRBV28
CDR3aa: CASRHARRGGEQYF

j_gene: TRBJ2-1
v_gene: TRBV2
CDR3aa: CASSGLNEQFF

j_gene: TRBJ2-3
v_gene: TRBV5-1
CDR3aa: CASSQRLAGGIDTQYF

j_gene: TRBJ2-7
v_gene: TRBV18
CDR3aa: CASSPGAASYEQYF

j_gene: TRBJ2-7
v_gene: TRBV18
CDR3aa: CASSNRGTSYEQYF

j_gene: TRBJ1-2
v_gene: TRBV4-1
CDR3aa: CASSQEVAQPRRVGYTF

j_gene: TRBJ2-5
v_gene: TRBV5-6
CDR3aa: CASSPDREETQYF

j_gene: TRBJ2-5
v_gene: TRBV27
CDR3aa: CASSLEGAGETQYF

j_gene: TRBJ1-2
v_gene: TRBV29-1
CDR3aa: CSVVQGATAGGYTF

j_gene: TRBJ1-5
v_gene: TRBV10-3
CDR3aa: CAISDSGLGQGQPQHF

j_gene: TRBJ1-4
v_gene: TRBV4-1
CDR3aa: CASSQARATNEKLFF

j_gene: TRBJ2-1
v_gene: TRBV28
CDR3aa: CASIASLAGVNEQFF

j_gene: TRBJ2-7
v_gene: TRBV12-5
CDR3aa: CASGLRPSRDEQYF

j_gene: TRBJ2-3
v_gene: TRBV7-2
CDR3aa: CASSSLPWTGITDTQYF

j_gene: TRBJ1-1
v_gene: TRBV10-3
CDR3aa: CAISGGTGEVNTEAFF

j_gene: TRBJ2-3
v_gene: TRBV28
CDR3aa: CASSFSGTSGSTDTQYF

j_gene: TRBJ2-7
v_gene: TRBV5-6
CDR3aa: CASRGSGLAGAEQYF

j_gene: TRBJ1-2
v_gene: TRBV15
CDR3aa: CATSRDRGVGGYTF

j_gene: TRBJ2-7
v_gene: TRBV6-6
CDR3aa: CASSYSGLANSYEQYF

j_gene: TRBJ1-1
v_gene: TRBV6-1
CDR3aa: CASSDRQGATEAFF

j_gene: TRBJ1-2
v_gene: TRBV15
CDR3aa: CATSRARGRNYGYTF

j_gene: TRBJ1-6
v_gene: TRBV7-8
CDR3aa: CASSLDRTASHF

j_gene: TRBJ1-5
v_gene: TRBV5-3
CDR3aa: CARRPTGGQPQHF

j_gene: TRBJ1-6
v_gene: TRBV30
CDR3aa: CAWSVPSPGSYNSPLHF

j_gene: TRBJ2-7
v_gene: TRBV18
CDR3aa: CASSRTPKYEQYF

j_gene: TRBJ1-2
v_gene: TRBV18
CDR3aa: CASSSGRINYGYTF

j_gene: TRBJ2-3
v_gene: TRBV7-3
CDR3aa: CASSLGRASTDTQYF

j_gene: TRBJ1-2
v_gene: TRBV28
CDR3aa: CASSAGDRNYGYTF

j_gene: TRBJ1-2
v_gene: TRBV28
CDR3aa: CASSFEDRNYGYTF

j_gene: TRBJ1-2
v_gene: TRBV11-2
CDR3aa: CASSLEGAGGYTF

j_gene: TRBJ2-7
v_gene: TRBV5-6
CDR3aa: CASSLLEGTYEQYF

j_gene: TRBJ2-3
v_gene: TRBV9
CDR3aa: CASGGESLGTDTQYF

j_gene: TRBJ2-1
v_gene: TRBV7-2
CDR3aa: CASSLIGRNNEQFF

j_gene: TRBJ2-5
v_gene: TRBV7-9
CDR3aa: CASSPWTGGGETQYF